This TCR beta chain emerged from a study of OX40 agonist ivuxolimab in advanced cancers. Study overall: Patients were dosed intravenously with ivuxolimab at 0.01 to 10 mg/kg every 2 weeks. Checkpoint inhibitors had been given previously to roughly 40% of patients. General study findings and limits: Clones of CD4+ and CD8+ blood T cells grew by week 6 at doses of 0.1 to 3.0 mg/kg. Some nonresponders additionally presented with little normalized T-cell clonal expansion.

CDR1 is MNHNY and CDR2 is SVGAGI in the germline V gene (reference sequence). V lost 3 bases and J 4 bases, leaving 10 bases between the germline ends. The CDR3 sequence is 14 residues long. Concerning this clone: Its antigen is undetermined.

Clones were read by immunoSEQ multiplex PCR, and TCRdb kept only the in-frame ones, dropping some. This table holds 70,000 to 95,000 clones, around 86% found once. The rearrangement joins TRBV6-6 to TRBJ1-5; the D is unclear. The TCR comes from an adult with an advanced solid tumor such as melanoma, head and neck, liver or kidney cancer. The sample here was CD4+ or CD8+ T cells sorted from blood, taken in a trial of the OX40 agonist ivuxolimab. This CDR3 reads CASSYGQLNQPQHF. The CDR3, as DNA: TGTGCCAGCAGTTATGGGCAGTTAAATCAGCCCCAGCATTTT.